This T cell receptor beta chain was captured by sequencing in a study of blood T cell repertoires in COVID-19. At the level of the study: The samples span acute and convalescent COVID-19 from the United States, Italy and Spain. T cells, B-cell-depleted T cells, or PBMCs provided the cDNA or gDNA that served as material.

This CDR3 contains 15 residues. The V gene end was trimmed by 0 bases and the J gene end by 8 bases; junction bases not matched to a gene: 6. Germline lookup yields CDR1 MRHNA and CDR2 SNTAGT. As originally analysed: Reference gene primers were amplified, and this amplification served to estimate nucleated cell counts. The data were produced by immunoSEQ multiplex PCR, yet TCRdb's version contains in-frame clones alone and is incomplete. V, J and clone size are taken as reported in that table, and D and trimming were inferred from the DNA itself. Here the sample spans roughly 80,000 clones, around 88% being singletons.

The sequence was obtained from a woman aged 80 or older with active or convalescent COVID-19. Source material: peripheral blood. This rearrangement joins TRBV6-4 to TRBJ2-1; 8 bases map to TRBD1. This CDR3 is CASSDSTGGFDEQFF. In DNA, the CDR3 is TGTGCCAGCAGTGACTCAACAGGGGGGTTCGATGAGCAGTTCTTC.